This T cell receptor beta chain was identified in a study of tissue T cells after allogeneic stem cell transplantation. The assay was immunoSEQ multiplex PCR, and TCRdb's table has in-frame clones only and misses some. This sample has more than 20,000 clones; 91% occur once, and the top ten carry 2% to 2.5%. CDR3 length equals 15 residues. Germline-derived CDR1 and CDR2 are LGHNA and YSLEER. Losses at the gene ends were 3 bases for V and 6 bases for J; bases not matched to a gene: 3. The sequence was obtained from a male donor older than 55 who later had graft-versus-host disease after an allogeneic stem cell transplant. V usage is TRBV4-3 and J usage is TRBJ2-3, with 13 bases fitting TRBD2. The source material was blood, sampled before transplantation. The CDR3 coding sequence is TGCGCCAGCAGCCAGGGACTAGCGGGAAGGGATACGCAGTATTTT. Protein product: CASSQGLAGRDTQYF.